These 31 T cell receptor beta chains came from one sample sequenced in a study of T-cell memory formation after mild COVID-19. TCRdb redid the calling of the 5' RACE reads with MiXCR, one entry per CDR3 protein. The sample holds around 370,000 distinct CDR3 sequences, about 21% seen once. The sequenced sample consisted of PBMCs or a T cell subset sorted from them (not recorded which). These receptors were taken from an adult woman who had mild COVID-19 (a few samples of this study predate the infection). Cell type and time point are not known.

The DNA for the CDR3 is TGTGCCAGCGGTTTCTTCGGGAGTAATGTGGAGACCCAGTACTTC. This encodes CASGFFGSNVETQYF. This sequence joins TRBV11-1 and TRBJ2-5; D perhaps matches TRBD2 (6 bases). Germline V gene sequence: CDR1 SGHAT, CDR2 FQDESV (reference sequence). Trimming took off 8 bases at V and 5 bases at J, with 21 bases between the two ends. This CDR3 region has 15 residues. Using reference TRBV11-1 and TRBJ2-5 for the parts outside the CDR3, the full variable domain is EAEVAQSPRYKITEKSQAVAFWCDPISGHATLYWYRQILGQGPELLVQFQDESVVDDSQLPKDRFSAERLKGVDSTLKIQPAELGDSAMYLCASGFFGSNVETQYFGPGTRLLVL.

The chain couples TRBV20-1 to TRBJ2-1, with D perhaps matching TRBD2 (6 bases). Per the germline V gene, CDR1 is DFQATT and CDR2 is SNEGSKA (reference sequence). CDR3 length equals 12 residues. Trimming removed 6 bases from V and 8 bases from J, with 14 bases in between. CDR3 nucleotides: TGCAGTGCCAAGGACTACCAACATGAGCAGTTCTTC. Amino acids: CSAKDYQHEQFF.

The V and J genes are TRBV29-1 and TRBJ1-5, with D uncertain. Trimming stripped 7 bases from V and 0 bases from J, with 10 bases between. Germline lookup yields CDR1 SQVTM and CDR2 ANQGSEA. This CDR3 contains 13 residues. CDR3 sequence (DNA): TGCAGCGCAGGCGCTGGTAGCAATCAGCCCCAGCATTTT. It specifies CSAGAGSNQPQHF.

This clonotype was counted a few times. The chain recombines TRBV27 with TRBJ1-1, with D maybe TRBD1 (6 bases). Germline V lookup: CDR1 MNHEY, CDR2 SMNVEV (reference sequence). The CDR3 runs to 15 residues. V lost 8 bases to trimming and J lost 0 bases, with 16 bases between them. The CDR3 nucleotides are TGTGCCAGCCAAATGGGGGCCCCCATGAACACTGAAGCTTTCTTT. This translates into CASQMGAPMNTEAFF.

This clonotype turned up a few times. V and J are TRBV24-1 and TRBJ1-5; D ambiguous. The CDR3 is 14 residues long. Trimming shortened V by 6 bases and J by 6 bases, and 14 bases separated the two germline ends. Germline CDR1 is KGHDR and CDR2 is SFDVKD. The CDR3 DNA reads TGTGCCACCAGTTACGCTGGGGTGAGTCAGCCCCAGCATTTT. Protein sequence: CATSYAGVSQPQHF.

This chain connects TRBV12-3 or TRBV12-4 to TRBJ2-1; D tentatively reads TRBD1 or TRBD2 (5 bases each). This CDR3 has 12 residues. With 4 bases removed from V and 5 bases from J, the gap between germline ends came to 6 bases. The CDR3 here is CASSSGHNEQFF. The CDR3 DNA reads TGTGCCAGCAGTTCGGGACACAATGAGCAGTTCTTC.

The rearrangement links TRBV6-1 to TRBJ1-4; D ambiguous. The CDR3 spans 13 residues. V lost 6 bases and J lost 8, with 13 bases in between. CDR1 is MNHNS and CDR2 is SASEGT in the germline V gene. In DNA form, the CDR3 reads TGTGCCAGCAGCTGGGGTGTGGGAGAAAAACTGTTTTTT. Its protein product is CASSWGVGEKLFF.

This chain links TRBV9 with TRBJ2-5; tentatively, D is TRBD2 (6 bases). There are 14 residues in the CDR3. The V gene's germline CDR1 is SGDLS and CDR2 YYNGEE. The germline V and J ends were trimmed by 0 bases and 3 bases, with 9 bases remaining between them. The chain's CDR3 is CASSVAAGKETQYF. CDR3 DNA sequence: TGTGCCAGCAGCGTAGCGGCGGGAAAAGAGACCCAGTACTTC.

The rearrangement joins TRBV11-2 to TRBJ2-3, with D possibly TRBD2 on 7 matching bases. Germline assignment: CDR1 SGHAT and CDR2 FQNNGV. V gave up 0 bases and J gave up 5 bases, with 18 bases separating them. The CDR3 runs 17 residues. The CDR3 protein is CASSLDVWGGGRDTQYF. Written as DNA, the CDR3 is TGTGCCAGCAGCTTAGATGTTTGGGGGGGCGGAAGAGATACGCAGTATTTT. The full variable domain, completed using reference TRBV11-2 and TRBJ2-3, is EAGVAQSPRYKIIEKRQSVAFWCNPISGHATLYWYQQILGQGPKLLIQFQNNGVVDDSQLPKDRFSAERLKGVDSTLKIQPAKLEDSAVYLCASSLDVWGGGRDTQYFGPGTRLTVL.

Here the CDR3 reads CSVSGVMGNTIYF. CDR3 DNA: TGCAGCGTTTCGGGGGTAATGGGAAACACCATATATTTT. The chain employs TRBV29-1 and TRBJ1-3, with D perhaps TRBD1 (5 bases). The CDR3 extends over 13 amino acids. V was cut by 5 bases and J by 4 bases, with 12 bases left in between. Germline CDR1 SQVTM, CDR2 ANQGSEA.

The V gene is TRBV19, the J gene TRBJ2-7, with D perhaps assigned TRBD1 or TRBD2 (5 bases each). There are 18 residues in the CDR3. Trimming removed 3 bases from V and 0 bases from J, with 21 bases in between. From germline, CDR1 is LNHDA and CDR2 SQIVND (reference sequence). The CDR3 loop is CASSMFSGPEVGSYEQYF. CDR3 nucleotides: TGTGCCAGTAGTATGTTCTCGGGACCCGAGGTAGGCTCCTACGAGCAGTACTTC.

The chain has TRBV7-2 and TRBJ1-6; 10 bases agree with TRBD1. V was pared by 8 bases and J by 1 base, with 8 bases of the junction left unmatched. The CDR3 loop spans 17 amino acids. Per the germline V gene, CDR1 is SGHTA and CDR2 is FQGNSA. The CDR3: CASGPRQGASYNSPLHF. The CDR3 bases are TGTGCCAGCGGGCCCAGACAGGGGGCTTCCTATAATTCACCCCTCCACTTT.

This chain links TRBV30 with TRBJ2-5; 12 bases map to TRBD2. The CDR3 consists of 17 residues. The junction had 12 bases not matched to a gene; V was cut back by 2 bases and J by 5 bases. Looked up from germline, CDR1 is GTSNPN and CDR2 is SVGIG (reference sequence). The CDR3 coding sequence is TGTGCCTGGAGTCCCTCCGTGACTAGCGGGGGATTGGAGACCCAGTACTTC. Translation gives CAWSPSVTSGGLETQYF.

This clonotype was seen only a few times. CDR3 sequence: CSAGTPRDNRYNEQFF. The DNA of the CDR3 is TGCAGTGCTGGGACGCCCCGGGACAATCGTTACAATGAGCAGTTCTTC. The V and J genes are TRBV20-1 and TRBJ2-1; tentative D call: TRBD1 (6 bases). V was trimmed by 5 bases and J by 4 bases, leaving 21 bases between them. This CDR3 contains 16 residues. Germline values: CDR1 DFQATT, CDR2 SNEGSKA (reference sequence).

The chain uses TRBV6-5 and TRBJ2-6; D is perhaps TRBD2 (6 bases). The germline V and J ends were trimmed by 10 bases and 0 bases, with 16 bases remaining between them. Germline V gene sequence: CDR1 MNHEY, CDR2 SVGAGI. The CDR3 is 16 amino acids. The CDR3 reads CATRGSQTSGANVLTF. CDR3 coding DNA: TGTGCCACCCGGGGGAGTCAAACCTCTGGGGCCAACGTCCTGACTTTC.

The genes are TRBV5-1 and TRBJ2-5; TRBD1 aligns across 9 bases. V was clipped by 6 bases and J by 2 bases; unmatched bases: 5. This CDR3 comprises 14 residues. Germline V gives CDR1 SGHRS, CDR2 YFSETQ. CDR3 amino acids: CASNLGTGQETQYF. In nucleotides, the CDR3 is TGCGCCAGCAATTTAGGGACAGGGCAAGAGACCCAGTACTTC.

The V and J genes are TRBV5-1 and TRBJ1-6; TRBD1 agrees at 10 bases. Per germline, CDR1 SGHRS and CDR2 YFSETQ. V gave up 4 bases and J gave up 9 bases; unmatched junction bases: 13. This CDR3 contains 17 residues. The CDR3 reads CASSPYEGQGRGSPLHF. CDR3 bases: TGCGCCAGCAGCCCTTACGAGGGACAGGGGAGGGGTTCACCCCTCCACTTT.

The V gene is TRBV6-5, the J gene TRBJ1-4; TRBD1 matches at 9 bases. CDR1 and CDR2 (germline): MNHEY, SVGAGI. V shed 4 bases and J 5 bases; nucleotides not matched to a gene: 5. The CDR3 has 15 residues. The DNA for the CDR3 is TGTGCCAGCAGTTCGACAGGGGGAAGGAATGAAAAACTGTTTTTT. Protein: CASSSTGGRNEKLFF.

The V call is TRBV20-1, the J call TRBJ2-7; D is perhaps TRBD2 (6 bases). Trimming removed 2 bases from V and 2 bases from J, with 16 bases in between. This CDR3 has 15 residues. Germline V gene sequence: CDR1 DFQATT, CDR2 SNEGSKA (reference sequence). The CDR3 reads CSARFGEVGTYEQYF. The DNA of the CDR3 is TGCAGTGCTAGATTCGGGGAGGTAGGAACCTACGAGCAGTACTTC.

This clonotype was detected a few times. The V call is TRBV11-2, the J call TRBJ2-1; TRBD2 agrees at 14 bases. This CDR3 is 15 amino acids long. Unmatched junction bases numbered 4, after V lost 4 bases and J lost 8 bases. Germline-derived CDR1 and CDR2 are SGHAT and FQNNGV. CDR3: CASSSTSGGAYEQFF. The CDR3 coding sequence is TGTGCCAGCAGCTCGACTAGCGGGGGGGCCTATGAGCAGTTCTTC.

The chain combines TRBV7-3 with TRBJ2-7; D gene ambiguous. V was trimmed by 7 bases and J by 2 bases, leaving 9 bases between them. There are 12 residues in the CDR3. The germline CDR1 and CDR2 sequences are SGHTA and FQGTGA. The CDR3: CASTTPTYEQYF. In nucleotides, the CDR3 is TGTGCCAGCACCACCCCCACCTACGAGCAGTACTTC.

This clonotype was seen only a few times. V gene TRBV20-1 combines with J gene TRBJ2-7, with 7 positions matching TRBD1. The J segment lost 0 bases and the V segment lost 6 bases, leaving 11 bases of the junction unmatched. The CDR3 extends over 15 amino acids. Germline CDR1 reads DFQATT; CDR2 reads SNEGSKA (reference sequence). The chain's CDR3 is CSALTGKHSSYEQYF. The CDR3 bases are TGCAGTGCACTGACAGGGAAACACAGCTCCTACGAGCAGTACTTC.

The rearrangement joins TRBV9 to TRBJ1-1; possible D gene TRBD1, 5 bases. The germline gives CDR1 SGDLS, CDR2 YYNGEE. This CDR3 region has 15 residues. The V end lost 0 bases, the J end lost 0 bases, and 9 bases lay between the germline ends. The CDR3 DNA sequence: TGTGCCAGCAGCGTAGATGGGGGAGTGAACACTGAAGCTTTCTTT. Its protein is CASSVDGGVNTEAFF.

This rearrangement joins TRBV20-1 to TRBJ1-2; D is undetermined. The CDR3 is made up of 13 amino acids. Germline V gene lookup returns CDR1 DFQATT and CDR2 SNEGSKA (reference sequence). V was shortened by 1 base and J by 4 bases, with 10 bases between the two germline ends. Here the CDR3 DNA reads TGCAGTGCTAGAGGGCAGGACCTCTATGGCTACACCTTC. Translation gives CSARGQDLYGYTF.

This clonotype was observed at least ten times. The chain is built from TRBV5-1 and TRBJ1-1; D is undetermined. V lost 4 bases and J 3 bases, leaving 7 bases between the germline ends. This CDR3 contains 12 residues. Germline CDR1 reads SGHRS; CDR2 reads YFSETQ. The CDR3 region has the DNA TGCGCCAGCAGCGCCACCCACACTGAAGCTTTCTTT. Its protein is CASSATHTEAFF. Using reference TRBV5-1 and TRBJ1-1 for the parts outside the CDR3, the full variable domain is KAGVTQTPRYLIKTRGQQVTLSCSPISGHRSVSWYQQTPGQGLQFLFEYFSETQRNKGNFPGRFSGRQFSNSRSEMNVSTLELGDSALYLCASSATHTEAFFGQGTRLTVV.

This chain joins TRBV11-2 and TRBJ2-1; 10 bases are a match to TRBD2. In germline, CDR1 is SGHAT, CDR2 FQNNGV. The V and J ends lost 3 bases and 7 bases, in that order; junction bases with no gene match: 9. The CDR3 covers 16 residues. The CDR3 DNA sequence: TGTGCCAGCAGCTTTGTACTAGCGGGACCCCTGAATGAGCAGTTCTTC. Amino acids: CASSFVLAGPLNEQFF.

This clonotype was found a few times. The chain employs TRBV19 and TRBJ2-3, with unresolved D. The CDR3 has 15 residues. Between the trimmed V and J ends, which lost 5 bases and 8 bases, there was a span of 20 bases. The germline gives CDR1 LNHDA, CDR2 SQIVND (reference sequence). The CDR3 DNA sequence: TGTGCCAGTAGTCGTCGTGGCAGCCAACTTCTTACGCAGTATTTT. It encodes CASSRRGSQLLTQYF.

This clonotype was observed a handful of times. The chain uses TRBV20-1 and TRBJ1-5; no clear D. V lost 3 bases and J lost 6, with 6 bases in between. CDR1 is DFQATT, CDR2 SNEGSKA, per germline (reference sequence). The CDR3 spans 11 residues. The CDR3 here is CSASSGQPQHF. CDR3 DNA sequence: TGCAGTGCTAGTAGTGGTCAGCCCCAGCATTTT.

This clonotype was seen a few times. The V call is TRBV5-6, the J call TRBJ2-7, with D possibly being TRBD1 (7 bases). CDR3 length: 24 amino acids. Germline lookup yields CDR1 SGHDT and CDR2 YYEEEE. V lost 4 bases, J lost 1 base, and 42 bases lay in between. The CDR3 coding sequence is TGTGCCAGCAGCCCGCCCCTGAGGGGGCCAGGGGTATTCTCCTGGGGGGCGAGATCCTACGAGCAGTACTTC. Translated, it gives CASSPPLRGPGVFSWGARSYEQYF.

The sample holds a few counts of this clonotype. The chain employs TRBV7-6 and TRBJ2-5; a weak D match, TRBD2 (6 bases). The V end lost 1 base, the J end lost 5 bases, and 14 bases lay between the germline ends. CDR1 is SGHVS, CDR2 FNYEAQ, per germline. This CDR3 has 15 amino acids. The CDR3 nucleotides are TGTGCCAGCAGCTTAGAGGCGGGAACTGGGGAGACCCAGTACTTC. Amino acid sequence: CASSLEAGTGETQYF.

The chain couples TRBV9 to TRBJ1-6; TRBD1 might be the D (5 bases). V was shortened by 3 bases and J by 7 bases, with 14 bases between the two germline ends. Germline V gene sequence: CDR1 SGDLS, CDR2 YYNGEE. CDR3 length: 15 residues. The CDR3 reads CASSAGGAGNSPLHF. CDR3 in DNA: TGTGCCAGCAGCGCAGGCGGGGCTGGAAATTCACCCCTCCACTTT.